Listed below are T cell receptor beta chains from one sample, sequenced in a study of radiotherapy plus CTLA-4 blockade in lung cancer. The method was immunoSEQ multiplex PCR; TCRdb's version includes in-frame clones alone and lacks a portion of them. This table has tens of thousands of clones, about 72% appearing once. The sequencing used peripheral blood, collected from a patient treated with radiotherapy plus ipilimumab. All receptors derive from a human donor with non-small cell lung cancer whose response to radiotherapy plus ipilimumab could not be evaluated. Some clones in this sample may be carry-over from other donors' samples. Each CDR3 is given with its conserved first and last residue. The D gene is left open where the match is weak. Only part of the rows carry a size: once, few, many, or a class if the clone is expanded.

CDR3 protein: CASSSPGQGGSPLHF; CDR3 DNA: TGCGCCAGCAGCTCCCCGGGACAGGGGGGTTCACCCCTCCACTTT; J gene: TRBJ1-6; clone size: -; V gene: TRBV5-1; D gene: TRBD1
CDR3 protein: CASSIAGGPYNEQFF; CDR3 DNA: TGTGCCAGTAGTATAGCGGGGGGCCCCTACAATGAGCAGTTCTTC; J gene: TRBJ2-1; clone size: -; V gene: TRBV19; D gene: -
CDR3 protein: CASSQDWGVEPQHF; CDR3 DNA: TGCGCCAGCAGCCAAGATTGGGGGGTCGAGCCCCAGCATTTT; J gene: TRBJ1-5; clone size: -; V gene: TRBV4-1; D gene: -
CDR3 protein: CASRQGAGQPQHF; CDR3 DNA: TGCGCCAGCAGACAGGGGGCGGGACAGCCCCAGCATTTT; J gene: TRBJ1-5; clone size: -; V gene: TRBV5-1; D gene: TRBD1
CDR3 protein: CASSQAGVEDTQYF; CDR3 DNA: TGCGCCAGTAGCCAAGCAGGGGTAGAAGATACGCAGTATTTT; J gene: TRBJ2-3; clone size: -; V gene: TRBV4-1; D gene: -
CDR3 protein: CASSAIQGANAEAFF; CDR3 DNA: TGTGCCAGTAGTGCCATACAGGGGGCGAACGCTGAAGCTTTCTTT; J gene: TRBJ1-1; clone size: -; V gene: TRBV19; D gene: TRBD1
CDR3 protein: CASILRGTNQPQHF; CDR3 DNA: TGTGCCAGCATCCTCAGGGGAACCAATCAGCCCCAGCATTTT; J gene: TRBJ1-5; clone size: -; V gene: TRBV28; D gene: -
CDR3 protein: CSVDLAGGHSAQYF; CDR3 DNA: TGCAGCGTCGATCTAGCGGGGGGGCACTCAGCGCAGTATTTT; J gene: TRBJ2-3; clone size: -; V gene: TRBV29-1; D gene: TRBD2
CDR3 protein: CASSSTGGYGYTF; CDR3 DNA: TGCGCCAGCAGCTCTACAGGGGGCTATGGCTACACCTTC; J gene: TRBJ1-2; clone size: few; V gene: TRBV5-1; D gene: TRBD1
CDR3 protein: CATSRALARTDTQYF; CDR3 DNA: TGTGCCACCAGCAGAGCGCTAGCACGCACAGATACGCAGTATTTT; J gene: TRBJ2-3; clone size: -; V gene: TRBV15; D gene: -
CDR3 protein: CASSQIGGNEQFF; CDR3 DNA: TGCGCCAGCAGCCAAATAGGAGGCAATGAGCAGTTCTTC; J gene: TRBJ2-1; clone size: -; V gene: TRBV4-1; D gene: -
CDR3 protein: CASSVTQGYYEQYF; CDR3 DNA: TGTGCCAGCAGTGTCACACAGGGATACTACGAGCAGTACTTC; J gene: TRBJ2-7; clone size: -; V gene: TRBV28; D gene: -
CDR3 protein: CASSLDPGGNTGELFF; CDR3 DNA: TGTGCCAGCAGCTTGGATCCAGGGGGCAACACCGGGGAGCTGTTTTTT; J gene: TRBJ2-2; clone size: -; V gene: TRBV5-4; D gene: TRBD1
CDR3 protein: CASSDGAHSNQPQHF; CDR3 DNA: TGTGCCAGCAGTGATGGGGCGCATAGCAATCAGCCCCAGCATTTT; J gene: TRBJ1-5; clone size: few; V gene: TRBV2; D gene: -
CDR3 protein: CASSLRRRAGEKLFF; CDR3 DNA: TGTGCCAGCAGTTTAAGACGCCGGGCGGGAGAAAAACTGTTTTTT; J gene: TRBJ1-4; clone size: once; V gene: TRBV27; D gene: -
CDR3 protein: CASSLGLTGLNSPLHF; CDR3 DNA: TGTGCCAGCAGTTTAGGGTTGACAGGCCTTAATTCACCCCTCCACTTT; J gene: TRBJ1-6; clone size: -; V gene: TRBV27; D gene: -
CDR3 protein: CASSRLAGITDTQYF; CDR3 DNA: TGCGCCAGCAGCAGACTAGCGGGGATTACAGATACGCAGTATTTT; J gene: TRBJ2-3; clone size: -; V gene: TRBV5-1; D gene: TRBD2
CDR3 protein: CASRGRGGRNTGELFF; CDR3 DNA: TGTGCCAGCAGGGGGCGCGGGGGGCGGAACACCGGGGAGCTGTTTTTT; J gene: TRBJ2-2; clone size: -; V gene: TRBV6-6; D gene: TRBD2
CDR3 protein: CSVVRGDTIYF; CDR3 DNA: TGCAGCGTTGTAAGGGGTGACACCATATATTTT; J gene: TRBJ1-3; clone size: -; V gene: TRBV29-1; D gene: -
CDR3 protein: CASSQDLPFGGLLSGNTIYF; CDR3 DNA: TGCGCCAGCAGCCAAGATCTCCCCTTCGGGGGGCTTCTCTCTGGAAACACCATATATTTT; J gene: TRBJ1-3; clone size: -; V gene: TRBV4-3; D gene: -
CDR3 protein: CATGGTDNSPLHF; CDR3 DNA: TGTGCCACGGGGGGTACGGATAATTCACCCCTCCACTTT; J gene: TRBJ1-6; clone size: -; V gene: TRBV10-3; D gene: -
CDR3 protein: CASSIYRGDYGYTF; CDR3 DNA: TGTGCCAGTAGTATCTACAGGGGAGACTATGGCTACACCTTC; J gene: TRBJ1-2; clone size: -; V gene: TRBV19; D gene: TRBD1
CDR3 protein: CASSLAQGGEKLFF; CDR3 DNA: TGTGCCAGCAGCTTGGCGCAGGGGGGAGAAAAACTGTTTTTT; J gene: TRBJ1-4; clone size: -; V gene: TRBV5-6; D gene: TRBD1
CDR3 protein: CASSFSVNTEAFF; CDR3 DNA: TGTGCCAGCAGTTTCTCCGTGAACACTGAAGCTTTCTTT; J gene: TRBJ1-1; clone size: -; V gene: TRBV28; D gene: -
CDR3 protein: CASSYADRAGNTIYF; CDR3 DNA: TGTGCCAGCAGTTACGCCGACAGGGCTGGAAACACCATATATTTT; J gene: TRBJ1-3; clone size: -; V gene: TRBV6-5; D gene: TRBD1
CDR3 protein: CASSLVGTITDTQYF; CDR3 DNA: TGTGCCAGCAGCTTAGTGGGGACAATAACAGATACGCAGTATTTT; J gene: TRBJ2-3; clone size: once; V gene: TRBV7-2; D gene: -
CDR3 protein: CASSLNIGGSTYEQYF; CDR3 DNA: TGTGCCAGCAGCTTAAATATTGGGGGGTCAACCTACGAGCAGTACTTC; J gene: TRBJ2-7; clone size: -; V gene: TRBV7-8; D gene: -
CDR3 protein: CASRSQVLRGNTIYF; CDR3 DNA: TGTGCCAGCCGATCACAGGTCCTACGTGGAAACACCATATATTTT; J gene: TRBJ1-3; clone size: -; V gene: TRBV6-1; D gene: -
CDR3 protein: CASSPGLAYEQYF; CDR3 DNA: TGCGCCAGCAGCCCCGGACTGGCCTACGAGCAGTACTTC; J gene: TRBJ2-7; clone size: few; V gene: TRBV5-1; D gene: -
CDR3 protein: CASSLVWGEETQYF; CDR3 DNA: TGTGCCAGCAGCTTAGTTTGGGGGGAAGAGACCCAGTACTTC; J gene: TRBJ2-5; clone size: -; V gene: TRBV7-2; D gene: -
CDR3 protein: CASSPSNRGNQPQHF; CDR3 DNA: TGTGCCAGCTCACCTTCGAACAGGGGTAATCAGCCCCAGCATTTT; J gene: TRBJ1-5; clone size: -; V gene: TRBV18; D gene: TRBD1
CDR3 protein: CASSSGTGSYNEQFF; CDR3 DNA: TGTGCCAGCAGTTCGGGGACAGGCTCCTACAATGAGCAGTTCTTC; J gene: TRBJ2-1; clone size: -; V gene: TRBV27; D gene: TRBD1
CDR3 protein: CASSQDFQQPGVSGNTIYF; CDR3 DNA: TGCGCCAGCAGCCAAGATTTTCAACAGCCCGGCGTCTCTGGAAACACCATATATTTT; J gene: TRBJ1-3; clone size: -; V gene: TRBV4-1; D gene: -
CDR3 protein: CASSLATSGFYEQYF; CDR3 DNA: TGTGCCAGCAGTTTAGCAACTAGCGGCTTCTACGAGCAGTACTTC; J gene: TRBJ2-7; clone size: -; V gene: TRBV28; D gene: TRBD2
CDR3 protein: CSARTVMEAFF; CDR3 DNA: TGCAGTGCCAGGACAGTAATGGAAGCTTTCTTT; J gene: TRBJ1-1; clone size: few; V gene: TRBV20-1; D gene: -
CDR3 protein: CATSRAGDRGPYEQYF; CDR3 DNA: TGTGCCACCAGCAGAGCTGGGGACAGGGGACCCTACGAGCAGTACTTC; J gene: TRBJ2-7; clone size: once; V gene: TRBV15; D gene: TRBD1
CDR3 protein: CASREGDQPQHF; CDR3 DNA: TGTGCCAGCAGGGAGGGTGACCAGCCCCAGCATTTT; J gene: TRBJ1-5; clone size: once; V gene: TRBV6-5; D gene: -
CDR3 protein: CASSSPRGDYEQYF; CDR3 DNA: TGTGCCAGCAGTTCCCCCAGGGGGGACTACGAGCAGTACTTC; J gene: TRBJ2-7; clone size: -; V gene: TRBV6-1; D gene: -
CDR3 protein: CASSERQGPHDTQYF; CDR3 DNA: TGTGCCAGCAGTGAACGGCAGGGTCCCCACGATACGCAGTATTTT; J gene: TRBJ2-3; clone size: -; V gene: TRBV6-1; D gene: -
CDR3 protein: CASKIWGGLGTEAFF; CDR3 DNA: TGTGCCAGTAAAATATGGGGAGGGCTCGGCACTGAAGCTTTCTTT; J gene: TRBJ1-1; clone size: -; V gene: TRBV28; D gene: -
CDR3 protein: CSVQGPTGPQHF; CDR3 DNA: TGCAGCGTGCAGGGTCCAACGGGGCCCCAGCATTTT; J gene: TRBJ1-5; clone size: -; V gene: TRBV29-1; D gene: -
CDR3 protein: CASSLALAGVAKNIQYF; CDR3 DNA: TGTGCCAGCAGCTTAGCCCTAGCGGGGGTAGCCAAAAACATTCAGTACTTC; J gene: TRBJ2-4; clone size: -; V gene: TRBV7-2; D gene: TRBD2
CDR3 protein: CATRQGAHQPQHF; CDR3 DNA: TGTGCCACACGGCAGGGGGCTCACCAGCCCCAGCATTTT; J gene: TRBJ1-5; clone size: -; V gene: TRBV6-5; D gene: TRBD1
CDR3 protein: CASSVAPTRSGGDTDTQYF; CDR3 DNA: TGTGCCAGCAGCGTAGCCCCAACCCGTAGCGGGGGGGACACAGATACGCAGTATTTT; J gene: TRBJ2-3; clone size: -; V gene: TRBV9; D gene: TRBD2
CDR3 protein: CASSRQGQVHNEQFF; CDR3 DNA: TGTGCCAGCAGCCGTCAAGGACAGGTACACAATGAGCAGTTCTTC; J gene: TRBJ2-1; clone size: -; V gene: TRBV11-3; D gene: TRBD1
CDR3 protein: CASSPTTSGPYEQYF; CDR3 DNA: TGTGCCAGCAGCCCGACGACTAGCGGCCCCTACGAGCAGTACTTC; J gene: TRBJ2-7; clone size: -; V gene: TRBV9; D gene: TRBD2
CDR3 protein: CASSLTGTPEQFF; CDR3 DNA: TGTGCCAGCAGCTTGACCGGGACTCCCGAGCAGTTCTTC; J gene: TRBJ2-1; clone size: once; V gene: TRBV7-3; D gene: -
CDR3 protein: CASSLAGRVYEQYF; CDR3 DNA: TGCGCCAGCAGCTTGGCCGGCAGGGTGTACGAGCAGTACTTC; J gene: TRBJ2-7; clone size: -; V gene: TRBV5-1; D gene: -
CDR3 protein: CASSLRAGLNQPQHF; CDR3 DNA: TGTGCCAGCAGTTTAAGAGCAGGGCTCAATCAGCCCCAGCATTTT; J gene: TRBJ1-5; clone size: -; V gene: TRBV28; D gene: -
CDR3 protein: CASSLSPQGPGTDTQYF; CDR3 DNA: TGTGCCAGCAGCTTATCCCCACAGGGTCCGGGTACAGATACGCAGTATTTT; J gene: TRBJ2-3; clone size: -; V gene: TRBV7-2; D gene: -
CDR3 protein: CASSLADSVYTF; CDR3 DNA: TGTGCCAGCAGCTTAGCGGACAGCGTCTACACCTTC; J gene: TRBJ1-2; clone size: -; V gene: TRBV7-9; D gene: -
CDR3 protein: CASSAGQGLETQYF; CDR3 DNA: TGTGCCAGCAGCGCAGGACAGGGGTTAGAGACCCAGTACTTC; J gene: TRBJ2-5; clone size: -; V gene: TRBV7-9; D gene: TRBD1
CDR3 protein: CASSPTGNEQYF; CDR3 DNA: TGTGCCAGCAGTCCGACAGGGAACGAGCAGTACTTC; J gene: TRBJ2-7; clone size: once; V gene: TRBV6-5; D gene: TRBD1
CDR3 protein: CASSYSVGAPTDTQYF; CDR3 DNA: TGTGCCAGCAGTTACTCAGTGGGGGCGCCCACAGATACGCAGTATTTT; J gene: TRBJ2-3; clone size: once; V gene: TRBV6-5; D gene: -
CDR3 protein: CASSPAGTGGTEAFF; CDR3 DNA: TGTGCCAGCTCACCGGCCGGGACTGGGGGCACTGAAGCTTTCTTT; J gene: TRBJ1-1; clone size: -; V gene: TRBV18; D gene: -